This T cell receptor (beta chain) was found in a study of blood T cells in healthy people across ages. Study as a whole: Template switching picked up about one barcoded beta molecule for each two T cells.

This clonotype occurred many times. What it recognizes is unknown. The CDR3 is 18 residues long. CDR1 and CDR2 (germline): SGHRS, YFSETQ. V shed 4 bases and J 2 bases; nucleotides not matched to a gene: 9. Study-wide findings and caveats: The fall in TCR beta diversity per million T cells was roughly linear with age. Versus aged donors, long-lived donors had higher diversity and more naive CD4+ cells.

Using a J-beta primer mix together with a sample-barcoded 5' primer, a second PCR was run for 7 to 11 cycles. Every cDNA was tagged by a template-switch adaptor with 12 random nucleotides. A single record per CDR3 protein comes from TCRdb applying MiXCR to the 5' RACE reads. Of around 1,000,000 distinct CDR3 sequences listed, 35% to 45% are singletons. This chain uses TRBV5-1 with TRBJ2-1, with 13 bases fitting TRBD2. The source material was blood. The TCR comes from a man aged 18 to 29 in good health. CDR3 sequence: CASSLFGTSGATYNEQFF. CDR3 in DNA: TGCGCCAGCAGCCTATTCGGGACTAGCGGGGCCACCTACAATGAGCAGTTCTTC.